This TCR beta chain is from a study of blood T cell repertoires in COVID-19. Background on the study: The United States, Italy and Spain provided the acute and convalescent COVID-19 samples.

With 5 bases clipped from V and 10 bases from J, the junction kept 14 bases outside the gene matches. Germline V gives CDR1 SEHNR, CDR2 FQNEAQ (reference sequence). This CDR3 is 15 amino acids long. Source study methods: Scientists estimated how many nucleated cells there were by amplifying reference gene primers. Repertoires were generated with immunoSEQ multiplex PCR, while TCRdb's copy carries only in-frame clones and drops some. The V and J calls and clone size were taken over from that table, and D and trimming were inferred from the DNA. Counted here are some 120,000 clones, 90% occurring once; the ten biggest clones make up about 4%.

The chain combines TRBV7-9 with TRBJ2-1; 7 bases fit TRBD2. This receptor was obtained from a man aged 45 to 65 with active COVID-19. Sequencing was carried out using peripheral blood. The chain's CDR3 is CASSLTLAGSREQFF. The CDR3, as DNA: TGTGCCAGCAGCCTCACATTAGCGGGCTCGCGAGAGCAGTTCTTC.